These 29 T cell receptor beta chains were sequenced from one sample in a study of blood T cell repertoires in COVID-19. Using immunoSEQ multiplex PCR, the repertoire was profiled, and TCRdb retains in-frame clones only, with some absent. The repertoire holds roughly 340,000 clones, with about 87% as singletons. The specimen sequenced was peripheral blood. All receptors come from a woman aged 45 to 65 with COVID-19, enrolled during active disease.

The chain employs TRBV18 and TRBJ2-2, with TRBD2 identical over 7 bases. This CDR3 contains 16 residues. Germline V gene sequence: CDR1 KGHSH, CDR2 LQKENI. The V gene end was trimmed by 5 bases and the J gene end by 3 bases; junction bases not matched to a gene: 9. The CDR3 coding sequence is TGTGCCAGCTCATATCAGAGCGGGACGGACACCGGGGAGCTGTTTTTT. Protein sequence: CASSYQSGTDTGELFF.

This clone was seen more than once but under ten times. The chain recombines TRBV7-9 with TRBJ1-1; TRBD1 is a possible D gene (6 bases). Trimming left V 5 bases short and J 4 bases short, with 17 bases between. This CDR3 spans 15 amino acids. The V gene's germline CDR1 is SEHNR and CDR2 FQNEAQ (reference sequence). The chain's CDR3 is CASSLRTAGGTEAFF. Here the CDR3 DNA reads TGTGCCAGCAGCCTTCGGACAGCGGGGGGCACTGAAGCTTTCTTT.

This clone was picked up a small number of times. The CDR3 here is CASSLGGLGPYEQYF. DNA of the CDR3: TGTGCCAGCAGCTTAGGGGGGCTAGGGCCCTACGAGCAGTACTTC. The V and J genes are TRBV7-2 and TRBJ2-7; tentative D call: TRBD1 (6 bases). The germline V gene encodes CDR1 SGHTA and CDR2 FQGNSA. Trimming stripped 1 base from V and 2 bases from J, with 12 bases between. The CDR3 sequence is 15 residues long.

V gene TRBV7-2 combines with J gene TRBJ2-3; TRBD2 aligns across 11 bases. The J segment lost 8 bases and the V segment lost 2 bases, leaving 12 bases of the junction unmatched. Germline CDR1 reads SGHTA; CDR2 reads FQGNSA. The CDR3 sequence is 17 residues long. The CDR3 is CASSLSPGLAVLGTQYF. The CDR3 DNA sequence: TGTGCCAGCAGCTTATCCCCGGGACTAGCGGTGCTGGGTACGCAGTATTTT.

The rearrangement joins TRBV6-2 or TRBV6-3 to TRBJ2-1; 9 nucleotides align to TRBD2. The ends lost 2 bases at V and 8 bases at J; junction bases unmatched: 7. The CDR3 length is 15 residues. The germline CDR1 and CDR2 sequences are MNHEY and SVGEGT. CDR3 nucleotide sequence: TGTGCCAGCAGTTACACGGCTTGGACTAGCGATGAGCAGTTCTTC. This sequence encodes CASSYTAWTSDEQFF.

The count of this clone is one. V is TRBV7-8 and J is TRBJ1-2; 7 bases are shared with TRBD1. J lost 9 bases, V lost 2 bases, and 9 bases had no gene match. The CDR3 is made up of 14 amino acids. Per the germline V gene, CDR1 is SGHVS and CDR2 is FQNEAQ. The CDR3 coding sequence is TGTGCCAGCAGCTTATCAAGGGGGCCGAATCGCTACACCTTC. The encoded protein is CASSLSRGPNRYTF.

The genes are TRBV11-2 and TRBJ1-1; a possible D gene is TRBD1 (6 bases). V was shortened by 1 base and J by 5 bases, with 14 bases between the two germline ends. CDR1 and CDR2 from the germline V gene are SGHAT and FQNNGV. This CDR3 contains 15 residues. The CDR3 sequence: CASSLGAGAGTEAFF. The DNA of the CDR3 is TGTGCCAGCAGCTTAGGGGCAGGGGCCGGGACTGAAGCTTTCTTT.

The V gene is TRBV27, the J gene TRBJ2-7; possible D gene TRBD1, 6 bases. CDR1 is MNHEY, CDR2 SMNVEV, per germline (reference sequence). The CDR3 length is 15 residues. Trimming left V 6 bases short and J 3 bases short, with 18 bases between. CDR3 sequence reads: CASRYRAFSDYEQYF. The DNA for the CDR3 is TGTGCCAGCAGGTACAGGGCTTTTTCTGACTACGAGCAGTACTTC.

This clone has just one count. The V call is TRBV7-2, the J call TRBJ2-2; TRBD2 aligns across 9 bases. Germline CDR1 is SGHTA and CDR2 is FQGNSA. The ends lost 1 base at V and 4 bases at J; junction bases unmatched: 7. The length of the CDR3 is 17 residues. The CDR3 region is CASSLVRGRAPTGELFF. Written as DNA, the CDR3 is TGTGCCAGCAGCTTAGTTCGCGGGAGGGCCCCCACCGGGGAGCTGTTTTTT.

This chain joins TRBV19 and TRBJ1-1; D unclear. The V gene's germline CDR1 is LNHDA and CDR2 SQIVND (reference sequence). Trimming left V 6 bases short and J 4 bases short, with 15 bases between. The CDR3 length is 14 residues. CDR3 sequence reads: CASSQPGPGTEAFF. The CDR3 DNA is TGTGCCAGTAGCCAGCCGGGTCCCGGCACTGAAGCTTTCTTT.

V usage is TRBV18 and J usage is TRBJ2-7, with 10 bases identical to TRBD2. Unmatched junction bases numbered 2, after V lost 0 bases and J lost 6 bases. The CDR3 covers 14 residues. CDR1 is KGHSH, CDR2 LQKENI, per germline. The CDR3 loop is CASSPPSGRIEQYF. The CDR3 bases are TGTGCCAGCTCACCACCTAGCGGGAGGATCGAGCAGTACTTC.

This chain joins TRBV30 and TRBJ1-1; 7 bases fit TRBD1. Germline V gene lookup returns CDR1 GTSNPN and CDR2 SVGIG (reference sequence). The CDR3 covers 21 residues. V shed 7 bases, J shed 0 bases, and the junction held 29 bases outside the gene matches. The chain's CDR3 is CALKKPMRTGAILNMNTEAFF. The CDR3 coding sequence is TGTGCCTTAAAGAAACCGATGAGGACAGGCGCGATCTTAAACATGAACACTGAAGCTTTCTTT.

This clone was picked up one time. The chain is built from TRBV6-5 and TRBJ1-2; 7 bases line up with TRBD1. There are 13 residues in the CDR3. Losses at the gene ends were 6 bases for V and 9 bases for J; bases not matched to a gene: 10. Germline CDR1 and CDR2: MNHEY and SVGAGI. The CDR3 spells CASSSDRAMSYTF. DNA of the CDR3: TGTGCCAGCAGCTCCGACAGGGCTATGAGCTACACCTTC.

The chain couples TRBV14 to TRBJ2-5; 12 bases fit TRBD2. J lost 9 bases, V lost 4 bases, and 9 bases had no gene match. The CDR3 consists of 15 residues. The germline gives CDR1 SGHDN, CDR2 FVKESK. CDR3 sequence reads: CASSLGTSGLSAQYF. The CDR3 DNA is TGTGCCAGCAGCCTCGGGACTAGCGGGCTCTCCGCCCAGTACTTC.

The chain has TRBV6-5 and TRBJ1-3, with 9 bases matching TRBD1. CDR3 length equals 15 residues. Losses at the gene ends were 5 bases for V and 4 bases for J; bases not matched to a gene: 6. CDR1 and CDR2 from the germline V gene are MNHEY and SVGAGI. DNA of the CDR3: TGTGCCAGCAGTCCACAGGGGGCGCGGGGAAACACCATATATTTT. Amino acids: CASSPQGARGNTIYF.

The chain uses TRBV4-3 and TRBJ2-7; weak D call: TRBD2 (7 bases). The germline gives CDR1 LGHNA, CDR2 YSLEER. V was pared by 4 bases and J by 1 base, with 20 bases between. This CDR3 region has 17 residues. The CDR3 DNA sequence: TGCGCCAGCAGCCCTTTCGTGGACAGCGGGATGTCCTACGAGCAGTACTTC. Its translation is CASSPFVDSGMSYEQYF.

The genes are TRBV3-1 (or the pseudogene TRBV3-2) and TRBJ2-5; a weak D match, TRBD1 (5 bases). CDR3 length: 18 residues. V dropped 3 bases and J dropped 7 bases, with 27 bases sitting between them. The germline gives CDR1 LGHDT, CDR2 YNNKEL (reference sequence). The CDR3 loop reads CASSHVGGPREGRRTQYF. The CDR3, as DNA: TGTGCCAGCAGCCACGTCGGCGGCCCCAGGGAAGGCAGGCGGACCCAGTACTTC.

The chain joins TRBV29-1 to TRBJ1-1, with D hard to call. CDR1 is SQVTM and CDR2 is ANQGSEA in the germline V gene. The CDR3 contains 11 residues. Trimming took off 4 bases at V and 2 bases at J, with 5 bases between the two ends. The CDR3 nucleotides read TGCAGCGTTGTTCGTAACACTGAAGCTTTCTTT. Encoded protein: CSVVRNTEAFF.

The chain joins TRBV18 to TRBJ1-3, with TRBD1 matching over 9 bases. Trimming at V came to 6 bases and at J to 0 bases, leaving 6 bases not matched to a gene. The CDR3 loop spans 16 amino acids. Germline loops: CDR1 KGHSH, CDR2 LQKENI. The DNA for the CDR3 is TGTGCCAGCTCGCCGGGACAGGGAAACTCTGGAAACACCATATATTTT. This sequence encodes CASSPGQGNSGNTIYF.

V is TRBV7-8 and J is TRBJ2-3; TRBD2 matches at 10 bases. This CDR3 contains 14 residues. The V gene's germline CDR1 is SGHVS and CDR2 FQNEAQ. Germline trimming cut 6 bases from V and 3 bases from J; bases unmatched to any gene: 3. This chain's CDR3 is CASRIAGGTDTQYF. In DNA, the CDR3 is TGTGCCAGCAGGATAGCGGGAGGAACAGATACGCAGTATTTT.

The rearrangement links TRBV3-1 (or the pseudogene TRBV3-2) to TRBJ2-7; D is unclear. Trimming stripped 4 bases from V and 2 bases from J, with 12 bases between. The germline gives CDR1 LGHDT, CDR2 YNNKEL (reference sequence). CDR3 length: 14 residues. The CDR3 sequence: CASSRRALAYEQYF. CDR3 DNA: TGTGCCAGCAGCCGGAGAGCCCTCGCCTACGAGCAGTACTTC.

The chain couples TRBV6-5 to TRBJ1-1, with D possibly TRBD1 on 5 matching bases. The CDR3 loop spans 12 amino acids. Trimming left V 7 bases short and J 7 bases short, with 13 bases between. The V gene's germline CDR1 is MNHEY and CDR2 SVGAGI. CDR3 sequence (DNA): TGTGCCAGCAAATTTACAGGTGATGAAGCTTTCTTT. Translating it yields CASKFTGDEAFF.

The table lists this clone with a count of one. The chain links TRBV2 to TRBJ2-5, with TRBD1 matching over 7 bases. The junction had 3 bases not matched to a gene; V was cut back by 8 bases and J by 3 bases. This CDR3 has 12 amino acids. From germline, CDR1 is SNHLY and CDR2 FYNNEI. For the CDR3, the DNA is TGTGCCAGCTCCGGGACAGAAGAGACCCAGTACTTC. This gives the protein CASSGTEETQYF.

The chain recombines TRBV6-5 with TRBJ2-1, with 8 bases identical to TRBD2. The ends lost 10 bases at V and 8 bases at J; junction bases unmatched: 13. Looked up from germline, CDR1 is MNHEY and CDR2 is SVGAGI. CDR3 length: 14 residues. The CDR3: CANLAGPQPDEQFF. The CDR3 DNA reads TGTGCCAACCTAGCGGGCCCTCAGCCCGATGAGCAGTTCTTC.

J is TRBJ2-3 and V is TRBV7-9, with 9 bases fitting TRBD2. V trimming: 1 base; J trimming: 2 bases; junction bases outside the gene matches: 7. CDR3 size: 17 residues. From germline, CDR1 is SEHNR and CDR2 FQNEAQ (reference sequence). Written as DNA, the CDR3 is TGTGCCAGCAGCTTAGGAATAGCGGGAGACAACACAGATACGCAGTATTTT. Protein product: CASSLGIAGDNTDTQYF.

V gene TRBV3-1 (or the pseudogene TRBV3-2) combines with J gene TRBJ1-1; D is perhaps TRBD1 (5 bases). Germline CDR1 reads LGHDT; CDR2 reads YNNKEL (reference sequence). The V and J ends lost 0 bases and 0 bases respectively, with 8 bases between them. The CDR3 covers 15 residues. Here the CDR3 reads CASSQDVRVNTEAFF. The CDR3 DNA is TGTGCCAGCAGCCAAGATGTCAGGGTGAACACTGAAGCTTTCTTT.

The rearrangement uses TRBV4-3 and TRBJ2-5; D uncertain. V was trimmed by 0 bases and J by 2 bases, leaving 10 bases between them. This CDR3 is 15 amino acids long. Germline V gene lookup returns CDR1 LGHNA and CDR2 YSLEER. For the CDR3, the DNA is TGCGCCAGCAGCCAAGAGGTACAGACACAAGAGACCCAGTACTTC. It encodes CASSQEVQTQETQYF.

This clone occurred a few times. V gene TRBV2 combines with J gene TRBJ2-7; TRBD1 matches at 8 bases. Germline CDR1 reads SNHLY; CDR2 reads FYNNEI. The CDR3 is 13 amino acids. V lost 8 bases to trimming and J lost 2 bases; unmatched junction nucleotides: 5. CDR3: CASEQGAAYEQYF. The CDR3 region has the DNA TGTGCCAGCGAGCAGGGGGCAGCCTACGAGCAGTACTTC.

J is TRBJ2-7 and V is TRBV2; TRBD1 aligns across 7 bases. CDR1 SNHLY and CDR2 FYNNEI come from the germline V gene. V lost 7 bases to trimming and J lost 2 bases; unmatched junction nucleotides: 8. The CDR3 spans 14 residues. DNA for the CDR3: TGTGCCAGCAACCTCGGGACAGCGACCTACGAGCAGTACTTC. As protein: CASNLGTATYEQYF.